Listed below are T cell receptor beta chains from one sample, sequenced in a study of blood T cell repertoires in COVID-19. Produced via immunoSEQ multiplex PCR; TCRdb's table is partial and in-frame only. Here the sample spans over 250,000 clones, about 92% being singletons. Sequenced input: PBMCs or T cells enriched from blood (not recorded which). The receptors were sampled from a man aged 60 to 75 who had recovered from COVID-19. Each CDR3 is given without its conserved first and last residue. The D gene is left open where the match is weak.

V gene	CDR3 length	D gene	CDR3 protein
TRBV5-1	15	TRBD1	ASSFTPDRGLVYGYT
TRBV12-3/TRBV12-4	11	TRBD2	ASSPAGRGGKY
TRBV4-1	13	-	ASSQVDFNTGELF
TRBV5-4	14	-	ASSLAAVPASETQY
TRBV9	13	TRBD1	ASSVRQGAGNTIY
TRBV2	10	-	ASREEGAAGY
TRBV5-8	15	TRBD1	ASSWTGTGAYRETQY
TRBV5-1	14	-	ASSLDRSGLTGELF
TRBV11-2	12	TRBD2	ATNRGELGNEQF
TRBV7-2	11	TRBD1	ASSTTGGTEAF
TRBV2	9	-	ASSLDYGYT